A single T cell receptor beta chain is shown here with its context. Its antigen is not identified. The entry originates in a study of T cells after yellow fever vaccination. Looking at the study overall: Those fractions that held only low numbers of cells were prepared using the SMART-Seq v4 Ultra Low Input RNA kit.

For TCR, cDNA came from 5'RACE template switching, which added a universal primer site and UMIs. One entry per CDR3 protein, called by TCRdb with MiXCR from the 5' RACE reads. The sample records some 550,000 distinct CDR3 sequences, approximately 21% being singletons. The CDR3 spans 13 residues. The V gene end was trimmed by 5 bases and the J gene end by 5 bases; junction bases not matched to a gene: 5. Germline V gene lookup returns CDR1 SGHTA and CDR2 FQGNSA. Findings of the study overall: Primary-vaccination clones mostly resurfaced post-booster (around 96% CD4, approximately 90% CD8). A faster peak, day 5 versus 15, was reached by the weaker secondary response.

The sample consisted of PBMCs, taken 15 days after the yellow fever booster vaccination. The sequence came from a man between 25 and 39 years old who received the YFV17D yellow fever vaccine. The chain employs TRBV7-2 and TRBJ2-5, with 7 bases lining up with TRBD2. Written as DNA, the CDR3 is TGTGCCAGCAGCCTCCGGACTAGGGAGACCCAGTACTTC. It is translated as CASSLRTRETQYF.